This T cell receptor beta chain was captured by sequencing in a study of shared clonotypes between healthy human individuals. Study observations and caveats: Generation probabilities of non-shared clonotypes were lower (relative to those shared by all four donors). Incomplete sequencing of sorted subsets was indicated by rarefaction despite large depth. Few donors limited the genetic and exposure-history diversity represented.

Germline CDR1 SGDLS, CDR2 YYNGEE. This CDR3 region has 16 residues. The V segment lost 2 bases and the J segment 2 bases; nucleotides outside the gene matches: 6. CD45RO negativity and positive selection for CCR7 defined naive CD8 cells, a population that excluded terminally differentiated effector memory CD45RA+ cells. This clone appeared a single time. Antigen unknown. Assay: immunoSEQ multiplex PCR; the TCRdb copy retains only in-frame clones and omits some. Of around 1,900,000 clones detected, roughly 95% appear once; the ten largest clones hold about 1.7%. Sequenced input: naive CD8+ T cells from PBMCs. This chain uses TRBV9 with TRBJ2-5; 10 positions match TRBD2. This receptor was obtained from a man aged 18 to 30 in good health. Some clones in this sample may be carry-over from other donors' samples. CDR3 protein: CASSVSGRTGQETQYF. In nucleotides, the CDR3 is TGTGCCAGCAGCGTTAGCGGGAGGACGGGACAAGAGACCCAGTACTTC.